The 18 T cell receptor beta chains in this list originate from one sample, sequenced in a study of T cell clones after liver transplantation. The method was immunoSEQ multiplex PCR; TCRdb's version includes in-frame clones alone and lacks a portion of them. The top ten hold over 2% of the sample, which has some 80,000 clones, 80% to 85% seen once. This sample comprised CD4+ T cells from blood, obtained around 48 months after liver transplant. These receptors all come from a human patient who received a liver transplant. Part of the T cell pool may stem from the graft donor.

The rearrangement joins TRBV10-3 to TRBJ2-7; no firm D call. The CDR3 has 13 residues. Trimming shortened V by 3 bases and J by 2 bases, and 8 bases separated the two germline ends. CDR1 and CDR2 from the germline V gene are ENHRY and SYGVKD. CDR3 in amino acids: CAISDGPPYEQYF. The CDR3 nucleotides read TGTGCCATCAGTGACGGACCGCCCTACGAGCAGTACTTC.

This clone showed up just a few times. The chain couples TRBV6-1 to TRBJ2-5; 7 nucleotides agree with TRBD1. J gave up 2 bases and V 6 bases, and 9 bases lay outside the gene matches. CDR1 and CDR2 (germline): MNHNS, SASEGT. CDR3 length: 15 amino acids. The CDR3 here is CASRDGQAMQETQYF. In DNA form, the CDR3 reads TGTGCCAGCAGGGATGGACAGGCCATGCAAGAGACCCAGTACTTC.

The chain joins TRBV28 to TRBJ2-5; TRBD2 agrees at 13 bases. There are 16 residues in the CDR3. V was clipped by 6 bases and J by 5 bases; unmatched bases: 9. Germline V lookup: CDR1 MDHEN, CDR2 SYDVKM. As DNA, the CDR3 is TGTGCCAGCAGCCCACTAGCGGGAGGGCCAGTGGAGACCCAGTACTTC. Its translation: CASSPLAGGPVETQYF.

The chain is built from TRBV19 and TRBJ1-2; 8 positions agree with TRBD1. Per the germline V gene, CDR1 is LNHDA and CDR2 is SQIVND (reference sequence). V lost 6 bases and J lost 4; bases outside the gene matches: 10. There are 15 residues in the CDR3. In nucleotides, the CDR3 is TGTGCCAGTAGCGACCGGGGACAGGCGATCTATGGCTACACCTTC. Amino acid sequence: CASSDRGQAIYGYTF.

This clone appeared a single time. The genes are TRBV4-3 and TRBJ1-1; perhaps TRBD1 as D (5 bases). CDR1 is LGHNA and CDR2 is YSLEER in the germline V gene. There are 13 residues in the CDR3. The V and J ends lost 4 bases and 0 bases respectively, with 6 bases between them. CDR3 residues: CASSLGVNTEAFF. The CDR3, as DNA: TGCGCCAGCAGCCTAGGGGTGAACACTGAAGCTTTCTTT.

The chain employs TRBV28 and TRBJ1-2; D not certain. Per the germline V gene, CDR1 is MDHEN and CDR2 is SYDVKM. Trimming pared 2 bases from V and 7 bases from J, leaving 14 bases between. The CDR3 length is 14 residues. The CDR3 loop is CASSLSSPLRGYTF. The CDR3 DNA is TGTGCCAGCAGTTTAAGCAGCCCCCTTCGTGGCTACACCTTC.

The rearrangement joins TRBV14 to TRBJ2-5, with 9 bases that match TRBD1. CDR1 and CDR2 from the germline V gene are SGHDN and FVKESK. The length of the CDR3 is 16 residues. V was pared by 4 bases and J by 3 bases, with 9 bases of the junction left unmatched. The CDR3 sequence: CASSLLTGTGKETQYF. The CDR3, as DNA: TGTGCCAGCAGCCTTCTGACCGGGACAGGGAAAGAGACCCAGTACTTC.

The rearrangement uses TRBV5-1 and TRBJ2-7, with TRBD2 identical over 10 bases. Germline-derived CDR1 and CDR2 are SGHRS and YFSETQ. J was trimmed by 1 base and V by 2 bases; bases with no gene match: 6. The CDR3 loop spans 16 amino acids. CDR3 in amino acids: CASSLQGLADSYEQYF. The CDR3 DNA sequence: TGCGCCAGCAGCTTACAAGGACTAGCGGATTCCTACGAGCAGTACTTC.

The V call is TRBV21-1, the J call TRBJ1-1; TRBD1 reflects the table's D call only, with no check against the DNA. TRBV21-1 is a pseudogene locus. There are 13 residues in the CDR3. CDR3 nucleotides: TGTGCCAGCACCTTTGTGGCCAACACTGAAGCTTTCTTT. It is translated as CASTFVANTEAFF.

V gene TRBV7-6 combines with J gene TRBJ1-2; D is uncertain. The CDR3 has 15 amino acids. CDR1 is SGHVS and CDR2 is FNYEAQ in the germline V gene. Trimming took off 2 bases at V and 0 bases at J, with 10 bases between the two ends. The CDR3 region has the DNA TGTGCCAGCAGCTTAAGGGCAGCCCCTAACTATGGCTACACCTTC. Protein product: CASSLRAAPNYGYTF.

The chain uses TRBV7-9 and TRBJ2-2, with D maybe TRBD2 (6 bases). This CDR3 is built from 15 residues. Germline V gives CDR1 SEHNR, CDR2 FQNEAQ (reference sequence). V shed 5 bases and J shed 4 bases, with 14 bases lying between them. CDR3 nucleotides: TGTGCCAGCAGCCCCGATTACGGGGGCACCGGGGAGCTGTTTTTT. Translating gives CASSPDYGGTGELFF.

The V gene is TRBV6-6, the J gene TRBJ2-7, with 7 nucleotides matching TRBD1. The CDR3 contains 14 residues. The trim removed 7 bases at V and 2 bases at J, leaving 8 bases unmatched. Germline CDR1 reads MNHNY; CDR2 reads SVGAGI (reference sequence). The CDR3 DNA sequence: TGTGCCAGCACTAATGTTGGGACAGCCTACGAGCAGTACTTC. Amino acids: CASTNVGTAYEQYF.

The rearrangement uses TRBV11-2 and TRBJ1-5, with 8 nucleotides matching TRBD1. V trimming: 5 bases; J trimming: 1 base; junction bases outside the gene matches: 1. CDR3 length equals 14 residues. CDR1 and CDR2 from the germline V gene are SGHAT and FQNNGV. The DNA for the CDR3 is TGTGCCAGCAGCGACAGGGGAAGCAATCAGCCCCAGCATTTT. This gives the protein CASSDRGSNQPQHF.

The genes are TRBV5-4 and TRBJ1-3; D is ambiguous. Germline CDR1 and CDR2: SGHNT and YYREEE (reference sequence). This CDR3 is 12 amino acids long. V was clipped by 3 bases and J by 4 bases, with 5 bases between them. The CDR3 nucleotides read TGTGCCAGCAGCTCTGGCGGAAACACCATATATTTT. This encodes CASSSGGNTIYF.

The V gene is TRBV7-2, the J gene TRBJ2-5; D uncertain. Deletions cut 5 bases from V and 2 bases from J, with 15 bases between. Germline V CDR1 and CDR2: SGHTA, FQGNSA. This CDR3 has 15 residues. The CDR3 sequence is CASSLTPGPQETQYF. CDR3 DNA sequence: TGTGCCAGCAGCCTAACCCCCGGGCCGCAAGAGACCCAGTACTTC.

The chain is built from TRBV7-2 and TRBJ2-3, with D hard to call. Germline values: CDR1 SGHTA, CDR2 FQGNSA. The V end lost 5 bases, the J end lost 7 bases, and 7 bases lay between the germline ends. The CDR3 loop spans 11 amino acids. The CDR3 spells CASSDRYTQYF. As DNA, the CDR3 is TGTGCCAGCAGCGATAGATATACGCAGTATTTT.

The chain carries TRBV5-6 and TRBJ1-5, with D possibly TRBD1 on 6 matching bases. This CDR3 is 13 amino acids long. From germline, CDR1 is SGHDT and CDR2 YYEEEE. The V end lost 1 base, the J end lost 11 bases, and 13 bases lay between the germline ends. The CDR3 spells CASSLLQGGTQHF. CDR3 bases: TGTGCCAGCAGCTTGTTACAGGGCGGGACCCAGCATTTT. Supplemented by reference TRBV5-6 and TRBJ1-5, the full variable domain reads DAGVTQSPTHLIKTRGQQVTLRCSPKSGHDTVSWYQQALGQGPQFIFQYYEEEERQRGNFPDRFSGHQFPNYSSELNVNALLLGDSALYLCASSLLQGGTQHFGDGTRLSIL.

There are a few counts of this clone. This chain joins TRBV7-2 and TRBJ1-1; the D gene is possibly TRBD1 (5 bases). Germline CDR1 is SGHTA and CDR2 is FQGNSA. The germline V and J ends were trimmed by 5 bases and 7 bases, with 14 bases remaining between them. The length of the CDR3 is 13 residues. The DNA for the CDR3 is TGTGCCAGCAGCCCCGAGGTGGGGCGTGAAGCTTTCTTT. Residues: CASSPEVGREAFF.